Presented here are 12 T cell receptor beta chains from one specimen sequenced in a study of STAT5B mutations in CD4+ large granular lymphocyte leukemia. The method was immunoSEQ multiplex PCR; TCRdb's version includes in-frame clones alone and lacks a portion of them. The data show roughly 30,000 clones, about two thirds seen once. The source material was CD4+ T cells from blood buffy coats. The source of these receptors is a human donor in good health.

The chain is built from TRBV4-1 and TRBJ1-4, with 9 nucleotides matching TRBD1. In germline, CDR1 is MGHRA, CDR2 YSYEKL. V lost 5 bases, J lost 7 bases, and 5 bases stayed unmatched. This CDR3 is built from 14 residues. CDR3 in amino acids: CASSSGQGGEKLFF. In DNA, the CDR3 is TGCGCCAGCAGCTCGGGACAGGGTGGTGAAAAACTGTTTTTT.

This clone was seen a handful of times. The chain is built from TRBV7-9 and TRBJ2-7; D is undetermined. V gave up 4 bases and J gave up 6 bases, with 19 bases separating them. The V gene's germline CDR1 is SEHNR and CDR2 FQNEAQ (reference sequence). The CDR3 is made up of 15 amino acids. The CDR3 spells CASSSYGYQHGEQYF. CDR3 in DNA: TGTGCCAGCAGCTCCTACGGATACCAACACGGCGAGCAGTACTTC.

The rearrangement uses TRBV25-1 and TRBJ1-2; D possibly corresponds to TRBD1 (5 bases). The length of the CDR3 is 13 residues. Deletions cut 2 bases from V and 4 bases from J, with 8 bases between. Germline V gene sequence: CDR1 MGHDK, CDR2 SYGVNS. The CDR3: CASSEGGSYGYTF. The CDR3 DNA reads TGTGCCAGCAGTGAAGGGGGTAGCTATGGCTACACCTTC.

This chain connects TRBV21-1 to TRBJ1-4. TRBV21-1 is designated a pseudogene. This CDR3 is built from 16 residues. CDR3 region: CASRGARATKDEKLFF. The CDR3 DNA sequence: TGTGCCAGCAGGGGAGCCCGGGCAACGAAAGATGAAAAACTGTTTTTT.

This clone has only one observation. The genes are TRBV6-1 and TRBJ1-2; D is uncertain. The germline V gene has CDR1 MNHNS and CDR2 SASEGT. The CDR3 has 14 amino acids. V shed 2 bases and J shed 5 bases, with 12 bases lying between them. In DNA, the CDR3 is TGTGCCAGCAGTGAAATGTTGGTGCAGTATGGCTACACCTTC. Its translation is CASSEMLVQYGYTF.

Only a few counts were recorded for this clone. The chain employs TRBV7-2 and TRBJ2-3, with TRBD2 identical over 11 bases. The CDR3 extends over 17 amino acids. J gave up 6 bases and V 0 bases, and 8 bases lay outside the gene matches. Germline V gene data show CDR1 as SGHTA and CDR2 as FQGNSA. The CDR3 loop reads CASSLAASGRLGDTQYF. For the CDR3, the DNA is TGTGCCAGCAGCTTAGCGGCTAGCGGGAGGCTCGGGGATACGCAGTATTTT. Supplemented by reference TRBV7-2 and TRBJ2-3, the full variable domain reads GAGVSQSPSNKVTEKGKDVELRCDPISGHTALYWYRQSLGQGLEFLIYFQGNSAPDKSGLPSDRFSAERTGGSVSTLTIQRTQQEDSAVYLCASSLAASGRLGDTQYFGPGTRLTVL.

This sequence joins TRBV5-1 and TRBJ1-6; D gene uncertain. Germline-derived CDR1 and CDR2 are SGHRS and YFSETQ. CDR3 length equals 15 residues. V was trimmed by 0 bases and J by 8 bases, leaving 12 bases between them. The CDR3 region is CASSLDSYRDSPLHF. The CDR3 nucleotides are TGCGCCAGCAGCTTGGATTCTTACCGCGATTCACCCCTCCACTTT.

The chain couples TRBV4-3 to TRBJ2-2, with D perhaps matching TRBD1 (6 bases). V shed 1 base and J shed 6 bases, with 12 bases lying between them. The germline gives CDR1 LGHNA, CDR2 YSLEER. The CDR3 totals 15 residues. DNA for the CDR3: TGCGCCAGCAGCCAAGCCCGACAGGTCTCCGGGGAGCTGTTTTTT. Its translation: CASSQARQVSGELFF.

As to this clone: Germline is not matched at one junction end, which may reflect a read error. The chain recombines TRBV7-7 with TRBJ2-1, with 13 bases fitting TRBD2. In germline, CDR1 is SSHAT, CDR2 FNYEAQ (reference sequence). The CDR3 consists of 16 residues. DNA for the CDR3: TGTGCTAGCAGCTTAGACGGGACTAGCGGGGCTGATGAGCAGTTCTTC. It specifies CASSLDGTSGADEQFF.

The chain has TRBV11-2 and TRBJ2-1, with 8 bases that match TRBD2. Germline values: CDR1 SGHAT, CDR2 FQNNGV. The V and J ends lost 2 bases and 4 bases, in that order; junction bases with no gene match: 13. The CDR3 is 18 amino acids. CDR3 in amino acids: CASSLSFGFQRGYNEQFF. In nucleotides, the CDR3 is TGTGCCAGCAGCTTAAGTTTTGGTTTCCAGCGGGGGTACAATGAGCAGTTCTTC.

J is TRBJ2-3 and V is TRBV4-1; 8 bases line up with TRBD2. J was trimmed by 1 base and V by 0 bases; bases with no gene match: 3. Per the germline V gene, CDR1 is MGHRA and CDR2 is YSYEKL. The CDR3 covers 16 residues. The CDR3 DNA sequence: TGCGCCAGCAGCCAAGATCAGACTAGCGGCACAGATACGCAGTATTTT. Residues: CASSQDQTSGTDTQYF.

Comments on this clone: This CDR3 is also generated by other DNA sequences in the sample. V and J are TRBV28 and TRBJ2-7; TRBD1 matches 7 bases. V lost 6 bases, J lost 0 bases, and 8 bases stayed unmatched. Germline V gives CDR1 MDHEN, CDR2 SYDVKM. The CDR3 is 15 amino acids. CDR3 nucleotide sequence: TGTGCCAGCAGCCCCTCCGGGACAGTCTCCTACGAGCAGTACGTC. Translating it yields CASSPSGTVSYEQYV.